The clone carrying this TCR beta chain was observed a single time. Sequenced by immunoSEQ multiplex PCR; TCRdb stores in-frame clones only, minus some. The sample lists 80,000 to 100,000 clones; around 84% were seen once. This specimen comes from a study of T cell responses to AZD1222 COVID-19 vaccine. The CDR3 extends over 17 amino acids. Trimming took 3 bases from V and 2 from J, leaving 18 bases between them. CDR1 is SGHDN and CDR2 is FVKESK in the germline V gene. The TCR comes from an adult who received the AZD1222 COVID-19 vaccine. The chain links TRBV14 to TRBJ2-3; D might be TRBD2 (6 bases). The source was peripheral blood, collected 28 days after the second AZD1222 dose. The CDR3 DNA is TGTGCCAGCAGCCAGGCGGAGGGGCGGGGCACCACAGATACGCAGTATTTT. Translated: CASSQAEGRGTTDTQYF.